This is a list of T cell receptor beta chains from one sample in a study of T-cell reconstitution after alpha-beta-depleted transplantation in children. TCRdb recomputed calls from the PCR reads with MiXCR, one row per CDR3 protein. The sample has fewer than 550,000 distinct CDR3 sequences; approximately 10% are singletons. The sequencing here drew on PBMCs, taken before TCRalphabeta/CD19-depleted stem cell transplant. Receptor source: a child aged 2-15 years with inherited bone marrow failure, due to receive a stem cell transplant. Each CDR3 is given with its conserved first and last residue. A D gene is named only where the DNA matches it firmly. Not every row has a clone size; where given, it reads once, few, many or a size class.

V	D	J	size	CDR3	DNA
TRBV4-3	NA	TRBJ2-7	NA	CASSQDGSTIYEQYF	TGCGCCAGCAGCCAAGATGGCAGCACTATCTACGAGCAGTACTTC
TRBV20-1	TRBD2	TRBJ2-7	few	CSASRGTSGYEQYF	TGCAGTGCCAGTCGTGGGACTAGCGGCTACGAGCAGTACTTC
TRBV6-5	TRBD1	TRBJ1-4	NA	CASSFPLGQDEKLFF	TGTGCCAGCAGTTTTCCCCTTGGACAGGATGAAAAACTGTTTTTT
TRBV5-1	NA	TRBJ2-7	NA	CASTVSPSSVDEQYF	TGCGCCAGCACTGTCTCCCCAAGTTCTGTCGACGAGCAGTACTTC
TRBV4-1	NA	TRBJ2-6	many	CASSQMGGAGANVLTF	TGCGCCAGCAGCCAGATGGGGGGAGCTGGGGCCAACGTCCTGACTTTC
TRBV29-1	TRBD2	TRBJ2-5	many	CSVEDRKTSGSGETQYF	TGCAGCGTTGAAGATCGTAAGACTAGCGGGAGTGGAGAGACCCAGTACTTC
TRBV20-1	NA	TRBJ2-1	NA	CSARSSGSYNEQFF	TGCAGTGCTAGGTCCAGCGGGTCCTACAATGAGCAGTTCTTC
TRBV27	NA	TRBJ2-1	NA	CASTIRGARWNEQFF	TGTGCCAGCACAATTAGGGGGGCCCGATGGAATGAGCAGTTCTTC
TRBV4-3	NA	TRBJ2-7	many	CASSQDKQNTYEQYF	TGCGCCAGCAGCCAAGATAAGCAGAATACCTACGAGCAGTACTTC
TRBV4-3	TRBD2	TRBJ2-7	few	CASSEGLDAEPSSYEQYF	TGCGCCAGCAGTGAGGGACTAGATGCCGAGCCGAGCTCCTACGAGCAGTACTTC
TRBV7-8	TRBD2	TRBJ2-3	many	CASSLYDGRAFDTQYF	TGTGCCAGCAGCTTATATGACGGGAGGGCCTTTGATACGCAGTATTTT
TRBV27	NA	TRBJ2-7	many	CASSLYAITSTGTSFYEQYF	TGTGCCAGCAGTTTATACGCCATAACTTCTACCGGGACATCATTTTACGAGCAGTACTTC
TRBV28	TRBD1	TRBJ2-1	many	CASNGHRDRDHEQFF	TGTGCCAGCAACGGTCACCGGGACAGGGACCATGAGCAGTTCTTC
TRBV27	TRBD2	TRBJ2-4	once	CASSSLGGGIQYF	TGTGCCAGCAGTTCCCTGGGGGGGGGCATTCAGTACTTC
TRBV11-1	TRBD2	TRBJ2-3	few	CASSLAAGGPPSTDTQYF	TGTGCCAGCAGCTTAGCGGCGGGAGGGCCGCCTAGCACAGATACGCAGTATTTT
TRBV4-3	TRBD2	TRBJ2-1	many	CASSPGGGSGYNEQFF	TGCGCCAGCAGCCCCGGGGGGGGTAGCGGATACAATGAGCAGTTCTTC
TRBV7-2	NA	TRBJ2-1	many	CATGSYNEQFF	TGTGCCACAGGTTCCTACAATGAGCAGTTCTTC
TRBV24-1	NA	TRBJ2-3	many	CATSDVGGTDTQYF	TGTGCCACCAGTGATGTTGGGGGTACAGATACGCAGTATTTT
TRBV19	NA	TRBJ2-7	NA	CASSIYGGFSYEQYF	TGTGCCAGTAGTATATACGGCGGATTCTCCTACGAGCAGTACTTC
TRBV11-2	TRBD2	TRBJ2-1	NA	CASSPPTSGSYNEQFF	TGTGCCAGCAGCCCCCCTACTAGCGGCTCCTACAATGAGCAGTTCTTC
TRBV12-3/TRBV12-4	TRBD2	TRBJ2-1	NA	CASSPGLARRFF	TGTGCCAGCAGTCCCGGACTAGCGCGTCGGTTCTTC
TRBV20-1	TRBD2	TRBJ2-2	NA	CSARPSGRANTGELFF	TGCAGTGCTAGGCCCAGCGGGAGGGCGAACACCGGGGAGCTGTTTTTT
TRBV11-2	TRBD2	TRBJ2-7	many	CASSLSLPPSGRHYEQYF	TGTGCCAGCAGCCTCTCATTGCCTCCTAGCGGGAGGCACTACGAGCAGTACTTC
TRBV27	NA	TRBJ1-5	many	CASSLSGGSRQPQHF	TGTGCCAGCAGTTTATCGGGAGGGTCCCGACAGCCCCAGCATTTT
TRBV10-2	NA	TRBJ2-1	many	CASSVGFSGPYNEQFF	TGCGCCAGCAGTGTAGGGTTTAGCGGCCCCTACAATGAGCAGTTCTTC
TRBV7-6	NA	TRBJ1-5	NA	CASSFQVGQPQHF	TGTGCCAGCAGCTTCCAGGTGGGGCAGCCCCAGCATTTT
TRBV12-3/TRBV12-4	NA	TRBJ2-1	NA	CASSLGVSGGQVIYEQFF	TGTGCCAGCAGTTTAGGGGTATCGGGGGGACAGGTCATCTATGAGCAGTTCTTC
TRBV5-1	TRBD2	TRBJ2-3	many	CASRVRAGVGDTQYF	TGCGCCAGCAGGGTCCGAGCGGGAGTTGGGGATACGCAGTATTTT
TRBV28	NA	TRBJ2-7	NA	CASSLGSRGYEQYF	TGTGCCAGCAGTTTAGGCTCACGGGGCTACGAGCAGTACTTC
TRBV7-9	TRBD1	TRBJ2-7	many	CASSLSGTDLYEQYF	TGTGCCAGCAGCTTAAGTGGGACAGACCTCTACGAGCAGTACTTC
TRBV6-6	NA	TRBJ1-4	many	CASSYSTGEKLFF	TGTGCCAGCAGTTACTCGACCGGTGAAAAACTGTTTTTT
TRBV7-9	TRBD1	TRBJ1-6	NA	CASSLGQGVSPLHF	TGTGCCAGCAGCTTAGGACAGGGGGTTTCACCCCTCCACTTT
TRBV4-3	NA	TRBJ2-1	many	CASSHPPFAMGARDNEQFF	TGCGCCAGCAGCCACCCTCCCTTCGCTATGGGCGCGAGGGACAATGAGCAGTTCTTC
TRBV5-4	NA	TRBJ2-7	few	CASSSEAAGQQYEQYF	TGTGCCAGCAGCTCGGAGGCCGCGGGACAGCAATACGAGCAGTACTTC
TRBV20-1	TRBD1	TRBJ1-1	many	CSAPTGGAGEAFF	TGCAGTGCTCCCACAGGGGGCGCAGGTGAAGCTTTCTTT
TRBV27	NA	TRBJ1-6	many	CASSGVRNSPLHF	TGTGCCAGCAGCGGGGTCCGCAATTCACCCCTCCACTTT
TRBV7-2	TRBD1	TRBJ1-1	many	CASSFNLGQGFTEAFF	TGTGCCAGCAGCTTCAACCTGGGACAGGGATTCACTGAAGCTTTCTTT
TRBV28	NA	TRBJ2-4	many	CASSSAGMGRNIQYF	TGTGCCAGCAGTTCCGCGGGGATGGGTCGGAACATTCAGTACTTC
TRBV20-1	TRBD2	TRBJ2-1	many	CSAIRSGGSPYNEQFF	TGCAGTGCTATTCGGTCGGGGGGAAGTCCCTACAATGAGCAGTTCTTC
TRBV28	TRBD2	TRBJ2-7	many	CASSFTSGRAGYYEQYF	TGTGCCAGCAGTTTCACTAGCGGGAGGGCTGGATACTACGAGCAGTACTTC
TRBV12-3/TRBV12-4	TRBD2	TRBJ2-1	few	CASSRGGPGNNEQFF	TGTGCCAGCAGTCGGGGGGGTCCCGGAAACAATGAGCAGTTCTTC
TRBV19	NA	TRBJ2-2	many	CASSMGRRSTGELFF	TGTGCCAGTAGTATGGGTCGAAGGTCCACCGGGGAGCTGTTTTTT
TRBV7-9	TRBD1	TRBJ1-2	many	CASSPRDRINYGYTF	TGTGCCAGCAGCCCACGGGACAGGATAAACTATGGCTACACCTTC
TRBV27	NA	TRBJ2-3	few	CASSLFPGEDTQYF	TGTGCCAGCAGTTTATTCCCCGGAGAAGATACGCAGTATTTT
TRBV4-3	TRBD2	TRBJ2-7	few	CASSQEPWDYLYEQYF	TGCGCCAGCAGCCAAGAACCCTGGGACTACCTATACGAGCAGTACTTC
TRBV7-2	TRBD2	TRBJ2-5	many	CASSFGLAGAETQYF	TGTGCCAGCAGCTTCGGACTAGCGGGAGCGGAGACCCAGTACTTC
TRBV7-9	TRBD2	TRBJ2-5	many	CASTGLAGGRGQETQYF	TGTGCCAGCACGGGACTAGCGGGAGGCCGGGGCCAAGAGACCCAGTACTTC
TRBV5-1	TRBD2	TRBJ2-1	few	CASSFGTSGITYNEQFF	TGCGCCAGCAGCTTTGGGACTAGCGGGATTACTTACAATGAGCAGTTCTTC
TRBV4-2	NA	TRBJ2-1	many	CASSQMKGVDEQFF	TGTGCCAGCAGCCAAATGAAAGGGGTCGATGAGCAGTTCTTC
TRBV7-8	TRBD1	TRBJ2-3	few	CASSLRTGLRTDTQYF	TGTGCCAGCAGCCTGCGGACAGGGCTTCGCACAGATACGCAGTATTTT
TRBV7-2	NA	TRBJ2-5	NA	CASSLALPRSQETQYF	TGTGCCAGCAGCTTAGCGCTTCCGCGGAGCCAAGAGACCCAGTACTTC
TRBV30	TRBD1	TRBJ1-5	NA	CAWQTGGGNQPQHF	TGTGCCTGGCAGACAGGGGGAGGCAATCAGCCCCAGCATTTT
TRBV5-1	NA	TRBJ2-1	many	CASSNEQGVGHLTEQFF	TGCGCCAGCAGCAATGAACAGGGTGTGGGCCATTTGACTGAGCAGTTCTTC